This is a list of T cell receptor beta chains from one sample in a study of human T cells and chemical hapten exposure. TCRdb independently ran MiXCR on the RACE reads; one entry per CDR3 protein. Of more than 95,000 distinct CDR3 sequences listed, 27% were seen once; the top ten hold about 9.4%. Sample: whole blood, taken in connection with sensitization to the hapten diphenylcyclopropenone (DPC). Receptors originate from a man aged 40-50 years with alopecia areata. Some clones in this sample may be carry-over from other donors' samples. Each CDR3 is given with its conserved first and last residue. The D gene is left open where the match is weak. Clone size is stated in some rows and not others, as once, few, many or a class when expanded.

J gene,V gene,D gene,clone size,CDR3 DNA,CDR3 protein
TRBJ2-5,TRBV5-6,-,-,TGTGCCAGCAGCTTGAAACAGGACAACCAAGAGACCCAGTACTTC,CASSLKQDNQETQYF
TRBJ2-7,TRBV4-2,TRBD2,few,TGTGCCAGCAGCCGCTGGACTAGCGATCCCTACGAGCAGTACTTC,CASSRWTSDPYEQYF
TRBJ1-1,TRBV7-3,TRBD1,many,TGTGCCAGCAGCCGGACAGGGGGCTCTGAAGCTTTCTTT,CASSRTGGSEAFF
TRBJ1-5,TRBV28,-,-,TGTGCCAGCAGTTTATGGCAGAGCAATCAGCCCCAGCATTTT,CASSLWQSNQPQHF
TRBJ2-7,TRBV28,-,few,TGTGCCAGCACCTCCTATGCAGGGGGGGGATACGAGCAGTACTTC,CASTSYAGGGYEQYF
TRBJ2-2,TRBV28,-,-,TGTGCCAGCCTACAAAGCGGGACCGGGGAGCTGTTTTTT,CASLQSGTGELFF
TRBJ2-5,TRBV7-8,-,many,TGTGCCAGCAGCGCCTCGTCGCAGGGACTGCAAGAGACCCAGTACTTC,CASSASSQGLQETQYF
TRBJ1-1,TRBV29-1,-,few,TGCAGCGTACTACCCGAGTTCAACGAGTTT,CSVLPEFNEF
TRBJ2-7,TRBV5-1,TRBD2,-,TGCGCCAGCAGCCTCGCTAGCGGTCACTACGAGCAGTACTTC,CASSLASGHYEQYF
TRBJ1-5,TRBV2,-,-,TGTGCCAGCAGTGAAGGGACGGGGGGACGGGAGCCCCAGCATTTT,CASSEGTGGREPQHF
TRBJ2-3,TRBV7-2,-,-,TGTGCCAGCAGCCATTTCCCGGGCACAGATACGCAGTATTTT,CASSHFPGTDTQYF
TRBJ2-3,TRBV12-3/TRBV12-4,-,-,TGTGCCAGCAGTTTAGGAGAGGGTACGCAGTATTTT,CASSLGEGTQYF
TRBJ2-7,TRBV27,-,few,TGTGCCAGCAGTTTAGCGGGAAGGAACGAGCAGTACTTC,CASSLAGRNEQYF
TRBJ2-3,TRBV12-3/TRBV12-4,-,few,TGTGCCAGCAGCTCTTTGCGTACAGATACGCAGTATTTT,CASSSLRTDTQYF
TRBJ2-6,TRBV5-6,-,-,TGTGCCAGCAACCGGGGTCCCTCTGGGGCCAACGTCCTGACTTTC,CASNRGPSGANVLTF
TRBJ2-5,TRBV7-2,-,few,TGTGCCAGCAGCTTAGTCGGCGGAGGGGAGACCCAGTACTTC,CASSLVGGGETQYF
TRBJ2-3,TRBV28,-,-,TGTGCCAGCGAAGGGGACGACTTTGTGGCAGATACGCAGTATTTT,CASEGDDFVADTQYF
TRBJ1-3,TRBV6-5,-,-,TGTGCCAGCAGTTTCACCCCTAGCTCTGGAAACACCATATATTTT,CASSFTPSSGNTIYF
TRBJ1-1,TRBV5-1,-,-,TGCGCCAGCAGCTTGAAGGTTGGGGGAGAAGCTTTCTTT,CASSLKVGGEAFF
TRBJ2-1,TRBV5-1,-,many,TGCGCCAGCAGCTTCAACCAGGGGAGCTCCTACAATGAGCAGTTCTTC,CASSFNQGSSYNEQFF
TRBJ2-5,TRBV5-1,TRBD2,-,TGCGCCAGCAGCTTGGTAGCGGGGTTCGAGACCCAGTACTTC,CASSLVAGFETQYF
TRBJ2-1,TRBV12-3/TRBV12-4,TRBD2,-,TGTGCCAGCAGTCCGAGGACTAGCGGGATCCTCAATGAGCAGTTCTTC,CASSPRTSGILNEQFF
TRBJ2-7,TRBV12-3/TRBV12-4,TRBD2,few,TGTGCCAGCAGTTTAAGGACTAGCGGGACCTACGAGCAGTACTTC,CASSLRTSGTYEQYF
TRBJ2-7,TRBV6-6,TRBD2,many,TGTGCCAGCTCCGAAGGACTAGACTACGAGCAGTACTTC,CASSEGLDYEQYF
TRBJ1-5,TRBV20-1,-,few,TGCAGTGCTAGATTACCAGCGAATAGCAATCAGCCCCAGCATTTT,CSARLPANSNQPQHF
TRBJ2-1,TRBV20-1,-,few,TGCAGTGCTAGTGCCCGACCCAATGAGCAGTTCTTC,CSASARPNEQFF
TRBJ2-3,TRBV5-1,-,-,TGCGCCACGTCAGGGGGGGACCCTGATACGCAGTATTTT,CATSGGDPDTQYF
TRBJ2-7,TRBV11-2,TRBD2,-,TGTGCCAGCAGCTTAGGTGGCGGGGGAACCTACGAGCAGTACTTC,CASSLGGGGTYEQYF
TRBJ2-5,TRBV7-9,TRBD1,-,TGTGCCAGCAGCTTCCAGGGGGACCAAGAGACCCAGTACTTC,CASSFQGDQETQYF
TRBJ1-1,TRBV11-1,-,-,TGTGCCAGCAGCTCAGGGAGGAGGGGAGGGACTGAAGCTTTCTTT,CASSSGRRGGTEAFF
TRBJ2-1,TRBV9,TRBD1,many,TGTGCCAGCAGCGTAGACCAGGGGGCTTACAATGAGCAGTTCTTC,CASSVDQGAYNEQFF
TRBJ1-6,TRBV27,-,few,TGTGCCAGCAGTCCCTCGACGGGAAGCTCCTATAATTCACCCCTCCACTTT,CASSPSTGSSYNSPLHF
TRBJ2-1,TRBV5-6,-,-,TGTGCCAGCGTCCCGGCATCCCAAAATGAGCAGTTCTTC,CASVPASQNEQFF
TRBJ2-1,TRBV27,TRBD2,once,TGTGCCAGCAGATCCCCGACTAGCGGGAGGGAGCAGTTCTTC,CASRSPTSGREQFF
TRBJ1-2,TRBV12-3/TRBV12-4,-,few,TGTGCCAGCAGTTTGTCAGGAACCCGGGACTACACCTTC,CASSLSGTRDYTF